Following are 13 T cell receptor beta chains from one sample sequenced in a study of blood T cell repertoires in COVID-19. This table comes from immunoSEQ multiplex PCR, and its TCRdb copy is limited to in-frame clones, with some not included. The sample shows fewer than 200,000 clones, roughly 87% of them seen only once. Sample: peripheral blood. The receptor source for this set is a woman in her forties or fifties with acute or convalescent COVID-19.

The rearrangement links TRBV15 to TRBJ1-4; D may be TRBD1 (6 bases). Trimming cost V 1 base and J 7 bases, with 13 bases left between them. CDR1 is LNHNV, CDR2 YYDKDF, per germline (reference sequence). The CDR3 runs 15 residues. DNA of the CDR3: TGTGCCACCAGCAGAGGCCAGGGGAAAGCTGAAAAACTGTTTTTT. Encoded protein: CATSRGQGKAEKLFF.

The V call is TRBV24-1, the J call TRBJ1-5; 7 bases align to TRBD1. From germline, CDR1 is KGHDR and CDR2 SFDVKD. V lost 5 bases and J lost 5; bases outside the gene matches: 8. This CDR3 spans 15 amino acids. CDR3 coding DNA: TGTGCCACCAGTGTCCTCGACAGGGATTATCAGCCCCAGCATTTT. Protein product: CATSVLDRDYQPQHF.

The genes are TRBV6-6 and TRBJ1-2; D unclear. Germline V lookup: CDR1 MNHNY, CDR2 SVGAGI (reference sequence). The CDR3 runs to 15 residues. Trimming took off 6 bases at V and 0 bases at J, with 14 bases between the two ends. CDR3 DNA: TGTGCCAGCAGGAGAGAGGGAGGAGCTAACTATGGCTACACCTTC. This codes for CASRREGGANYGYTF.

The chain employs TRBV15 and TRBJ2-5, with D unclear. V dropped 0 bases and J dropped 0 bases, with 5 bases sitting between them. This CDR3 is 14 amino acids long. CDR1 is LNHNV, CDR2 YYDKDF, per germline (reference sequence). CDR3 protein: CATSRDPDQETQYF. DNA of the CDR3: TGTGCCACCAGCAGAGACCCGGACCAAGAGACCCAGTACTTC.

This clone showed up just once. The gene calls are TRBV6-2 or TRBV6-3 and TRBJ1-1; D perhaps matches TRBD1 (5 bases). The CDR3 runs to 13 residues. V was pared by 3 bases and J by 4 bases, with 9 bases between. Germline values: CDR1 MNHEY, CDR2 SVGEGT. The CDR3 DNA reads TGTGCCAGCAGTTATCGGACACGCACTGAAGCTTTCTTT. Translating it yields CASSYRTRTEAFF.

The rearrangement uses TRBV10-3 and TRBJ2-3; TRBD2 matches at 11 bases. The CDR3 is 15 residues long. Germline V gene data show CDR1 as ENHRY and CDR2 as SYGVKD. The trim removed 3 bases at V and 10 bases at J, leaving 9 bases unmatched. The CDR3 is CAISDGTSGSPPQYF. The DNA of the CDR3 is TGTGCCATCAGTGACGGGACTAGCGGTTCTCCCCCGCAGTATTTT.

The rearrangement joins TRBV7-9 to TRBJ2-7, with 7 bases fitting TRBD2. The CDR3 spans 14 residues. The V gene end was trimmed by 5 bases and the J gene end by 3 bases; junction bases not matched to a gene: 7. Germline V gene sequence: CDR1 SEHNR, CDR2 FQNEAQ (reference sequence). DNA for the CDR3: TGTGCCAGCAGCCAATCGGGACTAAACTACGAGCAGTACTTC. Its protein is CASSQSGLNYEQYF.

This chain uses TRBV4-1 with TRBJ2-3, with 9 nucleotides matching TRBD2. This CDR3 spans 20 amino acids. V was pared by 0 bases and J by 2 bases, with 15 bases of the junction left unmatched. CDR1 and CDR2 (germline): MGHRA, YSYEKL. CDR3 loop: CASSQDQARSAGGLTDTQYF. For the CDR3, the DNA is TGCGCCAGCAGCCAAGATCAGGCTCGAAGTGCGGGAGGGCTCACAGATACGCAGTATTTT.

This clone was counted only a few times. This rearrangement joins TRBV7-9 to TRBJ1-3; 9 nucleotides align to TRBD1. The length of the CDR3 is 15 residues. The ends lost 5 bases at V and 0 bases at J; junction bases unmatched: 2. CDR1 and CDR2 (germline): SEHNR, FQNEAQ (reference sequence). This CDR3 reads CASSRTGASGNTIYF. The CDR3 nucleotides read TGTGCCAGCAGCCGGACAGGGGCCTCTGGAAACACCATATATTTT.

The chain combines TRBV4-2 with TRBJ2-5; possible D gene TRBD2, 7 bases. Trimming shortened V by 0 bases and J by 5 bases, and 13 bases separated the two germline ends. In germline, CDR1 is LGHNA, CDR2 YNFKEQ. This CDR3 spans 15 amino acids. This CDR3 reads CASSQDGGGQETQYF. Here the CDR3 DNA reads TGTGCCAGCAGCCAAGATGGGGGGGGGCAGGAGACCCAGTACTTC.

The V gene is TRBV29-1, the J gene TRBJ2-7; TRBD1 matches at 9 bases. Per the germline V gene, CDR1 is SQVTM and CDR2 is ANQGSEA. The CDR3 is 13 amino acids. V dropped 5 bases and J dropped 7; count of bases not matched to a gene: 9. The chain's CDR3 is CSVTETGGDEQYF. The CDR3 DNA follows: TGCAGCGTTACCGAAACAGGGGGCGATGAGCAGTACTTC.

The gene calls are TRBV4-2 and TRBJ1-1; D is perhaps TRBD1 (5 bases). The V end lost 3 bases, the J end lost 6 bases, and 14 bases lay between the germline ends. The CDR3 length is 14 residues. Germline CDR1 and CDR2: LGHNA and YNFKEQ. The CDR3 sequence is CASSQEGVSAEAFF. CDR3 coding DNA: TGTGCCAGCAGCCAGGAAGGGGTATCGGCTGAAGCTTTCTTT.

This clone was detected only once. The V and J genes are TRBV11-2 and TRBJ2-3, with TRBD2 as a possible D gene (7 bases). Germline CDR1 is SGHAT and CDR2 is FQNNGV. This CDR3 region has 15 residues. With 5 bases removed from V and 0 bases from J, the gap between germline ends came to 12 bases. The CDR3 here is CASSEGGRSTDTQYF. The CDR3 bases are TGTGCCAGCAGCGAGGGGGGGCGAAGCACAGATACGCAGTATTTT.